This TCR beta chain comes out of a study of OX40 agonist ivuxolimab in advanced cancers. Regarding the study as a whole: Among some nonresponders, normalized T-cell clonal expansion was also low.

The junction had 7 bases not matched to a gene; V was cut back by 0 bases and J by 2 bases. CDR3 length: 16 residues. Per the germline V gene, CDR1 is LNHDA and CDR2 is SQIVND (reference sequence). Data came from immunoSEQ multiplex PCR; TCRdb stores just in-frame clones and leaves some out. The sample records about 79,000 clones, more than 85% being singletons. Comment on this clone: Its cognate antigen is unknown.

V usage is TRBV19 and J usage is TRBJ2-7; 7 bases are a match to TRBD2. The clonotype comes from an adult with an advanced solid tumor such as melanoma, head and neck, liver or kidney cancer. The sequencing used CD4+ or CD8+ T cells sorted from blood, collected in a trial of the OX40 agonist ivuxolimab. The CDR3 bases are TGTGCCAGTAGTATAGAGGCGACTAGCCGGACCTACGAGCAGTACTTC. This encodes CASSIEATSRTYEQYF. Looking up the rest from reference TRBV19 and TRBJ2-7 gives the full variable domain: DGGITQSPKYLFRKEGQNVTLSCEQNLNHDAMYWYRQDPGQGLRLIYYSQIVNDFQKGDIAEGYSVSREKKESFPLTVTSAQKNPTAFYLCASSIEATSRTYEQYFGPGTRLTVT.